In this sample, the clone carrying this TCR beta chain turned up many times. Its ends do not fully match the called genes, so a read error is possible. The CDR3 length is 14 residues. CDR1 and CDR2 (germline): SGHNT, YENEEA. This record comes from a study of tumor-infiltrating lymphocytes in primary liver carcinoma. The approximately 17-32 mg bulk tissue piece was not sorted before simultaneous RNA and DNA extraction. Each tumor specimen held more than 80% viable tumor cells. The researchers produced TCR beta cDNA from about 510 ng total RNA with a constant-region primer. Three nested multiplex PCR rounds, a slightly modified ARM-PCR method, built the TCR beta libraries. TRBV1-TRBV30 forward primers paired with a C-beta reverse primer drove the first two PCR rounds, around 9 cycles each. TCRdb used MiXCR to reprocess the multiplex PCR reads, holding one entry per CDR3 protein. The sample contains around 56,000 distinct CDR3 sequences, 71% of which appear only once.

This sequence joins TRBV11-3 and TRBJ2-1, with D uncertain. This clonotype originated in a man between 35 and 55 years old with primary liver carcinoma and hepatitis B virus infection. Sample: liver tumor tissue from sampling region 2. The subset is: tumor region T2, inferior pole. The CDR3 DNA reads TGCGCCAGCAGCCAAGATGCGTCCTACAATGAGCAGTTCTTC. This codes for CASSQDASYNEQFF.